This T cell receptor beta chain was sequenced during a study of blood T cell repertoires in COVID-19. Data came from immunoSEQ multiplex PCR; TCRdb stores just in-frame clones and leaves some out. The profile covers more than 200,000 clones, with approximately 90% appearing a single time and roughly 2.5% taken by the ten largest. With V trimmed by 5 bases and J by 6 bases, 14 bases remained unmatched. Germline CDR1 reads LNHDA; CDR2 reads SQIVND (reference sequence). The CDR3 consists of 19 residues. Seattle's cohort entered during active infection and was followed longitudinally. Sequenced sample: peripheral blood. The TCR comes from a man younger than 40 with COVID-19, enrolled during active disease. J is TRBJ2-2 and V is TRBV19; 14 positions agree with TRBD2. The DNA for the CDR3 is TGTGCCAGTAGTGAACCCCGACGGACTAGCGGGGGGCGGGCCGGGGAGCTGTTTTTT. This sequence encodes CASSEPRRTSGGRAGELFF.